These 22 T cell receptor beta chains originate from one sample sequenced in a study of graft-versus-host responses after intestinal transplantation. Antigens of these TCRs are unknown. The data were produced by immunoSEQ multiplex PCR, yet TCRdb's version contains in-frame clones alone and is incomplete. The table shows about 94,000 clones, with more than 85% occurring only once. The source was unstimulated CD8+ T cells sorted from spleen or lymph node cells, collected before intestinal transplant. All receptors come from a human donor who received an intestinal transplant.

The chain uses TRBV6-5 and TRBJ2-2; 7 nucleotides match TRBD2. The length of the CDR3 is 14 residues. The trim removed 7 bases at V and 7 bases at J, leaving 9 bases unmatched. Germline V gives CDR1 MNHEY, CDR2 SVGAGI. CDR3 DNA: TGTGCCAGCACATGGCGGGAGTCCGGCGGGGAGCTGTTTTTT. Amino acid sequence: CASTWRESGGELFF.

This chain joins TRBV7-9 and TRBJ2-1; 9 bases match TRBD2. This CDR3 has 16 amino acids. The germline gives CDR1 SEHNR, CDR2 FQNEAQ (reference sequence). The V gene end was trimmed by 1 base and the J gene end by 6 bases; junction bases not matched to a gene: 7. The CDR3 region is CASSLVIAGEGNEQFF. The DNA for the CDR3 is TGTGCCAGCAGCTTAGTCATAGCGGGAGAAGGCAATGAGCAGTTCTTC. Variable domain in full (rest from reference TRBV7-9 and TRBJ2-1): DTGVSQNPRHKITKRGQNVTFRCDPISEHNRLYWYRQTLGQGPEFLTYFQNEAQLEKSRLLSDRFSAERPKGSFSTLEIQRTEQGDSAMYLCASSLVIAGEGNEQFFGPGTRLTVL.

The V and J genes are TRBV4-1 and TRBJ2-1; D is perhaps TRBD1 (6 bases). Trimming took 6 bases from V and 7 from J, leaving 10 bases between them. The CDR3 is 12 residues long. The germline V gene encodes CDR1 MGHRA and CDR2 YSYEKL. CDR3 amino acids: CASRGQNNEQFF. In DNA, the CDR3 is TGCGCCAGCAGGGGACAAAATAATGAGCAGTTCTTC.

The chain couples TRBV5-1 to TRBJ1-2, with 7 positions matching TRBD1. This CDR3 region has 15 residues. Germline assignment: CDR1 SGHRS and CDR2 YFSETQ. V lost 0 bases and J lost 3; bases outside the gene matches: 5. CDR3 coding DNA: TGCGCCAGCAGCTTGGACAGGGGCTTTGACTATGGCTACACCTTC. This gives the protein CASSLDRGFDYGYTF.

The chain couples TRBV11-2 to TRBJ1-1; D gene unclear. The CDR3 covers 12 residues. V was shortened by 4 bases and J by 8 bases, with 11 bases between the two germline ends. The germline V gene has CDR1 SGHAT and CDR2 FQNNGV. The chain's CDR3 is CASSSQGGEAFF. The DNA of the CDR3 is TGTGCCAGCAGCTCCCAAGGCGGGGAAGCTTTCTTT.

The V and J genes are TRBV7-6 and TRBJ2-1, with TRBD1 matching over 7 bases. Germline V gene data show CDR1 as SGHVS and CDR2 as FNYEAQ. This CDR3 is 13 amino acids long. V lost 5 bases to trimming and J lost 7 bases; unmatched junction nucleotides: 5. The CDR3 sequence: CASSVGQWNEQFF. For the CDR3, the DNA is TGTGCCAGCAGCGTGGGACAGTGGAATGAGCAGTTCTTC.

This clone was seen more than once but under ten times. The rearrangement links TRBV27 to TRBJ1-2, with 7 nucleotides matching TRBD1. The J segment lost 4 bases and the V segment lost 3 bases, leaving 5 bases of the junction unmatched. In germline, CDR1 is MNHEY, CDR2 SMNVEV (reference sequence). The CDR3 has 14 amino acids. The CDR3 nucleotides read TGTGCCAGCAGTTTCCCAAGACAGGGCTATGGCTACACCTTC. It codes for CASSFPRQGYGYTF.

The rearrangement uses TRBV19 and TRBJ1-5, with 7 bases aligning to TRBD1. CDR3 length equals 16 residues. CDR1 and CDR2 (germline): LNHDA, SQIVND (reference sequence). Unmatched junction bases numbered 9, after V lost 5 bases and J lost 2 bases. The DNA for the CDR3 is TGTGCCAGTAGTCCCCTGACAGGGATAGGCAATCAGCCCCAGCATTTT. This sequence encodes CASSPLTGIGNQPQHF.

This chain uses TRBV4-1 with TRBJ2-4, with no clear D. In germline, CDR1 is MGHRA, CDR2 YSYEKL. The CDR3 has 14 amino acids. V was cut by 1 base and J by 0 bases, with 4 bases left in between. As DNA, the CDR3 is TGCGCCAGCAGCCAAGCCGTAGCCAAAAACATTCAGTACTTC. Translation gives CASSQAVAKNIQYF.

V gene TRBV11-2 combines with J gene TRBJ1-1, with a weak D call TRBD1 (5 bases). V lost 2 bases to trimming and J lost 1 base, with 11 bases between them. Germline CDR1 SGHAT, CDR2 FQNNGV. This CDR3 spans 15 amino acids. The CDR3 DNA reads as TGTGCCAGCAGCTTAACGGCAGGGCAGAACACTGAAGCTTTCTTT. Its protein product is CASSLTAGQNTEAFF.

The chain uses TRBV27 and TRBJ2-1, with D tentatively TRBD2 (6 bases). Germline V gives CDR1 MNHEY, CDR2 SMNVEV (reference sequence). Trimming removed 3 bases from V and 2 bases from J, with 14 bases in between. The CDR3 runs to 16 residues. CDR3 sequence reads: CASSFLGTSPYNEQFF. Written as DNA, the CDR3 is TGTGCCAGCAGTTTCCTCGGGACTTCCCCCTACAATGAGCAGTTCTTC.

The chain combines TRBV7-2 with TRBJ2-3; D gene uncertain. Deletions cut 5 bases from V and 3 bases from J, with 9 bases between. This CDR3 is built from 13 residues. Germline V gene data show CDR1 as SGHTA and CDR2 as FQGNSA. The CDR3 is CASSDDFTDTQYF. The CDR3 DNA reads as TGTGCCAGCAGCGATGACTTTACAGATACGCAGTATTTT.

The chain joins TRBV19 to TRBJ2-7; weak D call: TRBD1 (6 bases). There are 13 residues in the CDR3. V gave up 3 bases and J gave up 2 bases, with 8 bases separating them. The germline V gene has CDR1 LNHDA and CDR2 SQIVND (reference sequence). CDR3 protein: CASSMRDTYEQYF. The CDR3 DNA is TGTGCCAGTAGTATGAGGGACACCTACGAGCAGTACTTC. Full variable domain (remainder filled in from reference TRBV19 and TRBJ2-7): DGGITQSPKYLFRKEGQNVTLSCEQNLNHDAMYWYRQDPGQGLRLIYYSQIVNDFQKGDIAEGYSVSREKKESFPLTVTSAQKNPTAFYLCASSMRDTYEQYFGPGTRLTVT.

The rearrangement joins TRBV5-6 to TRBJ2-3, with D perhaps TRBD2 (6 bases). V was shortened by 0 bases and J by 0 bases, with 8 bases between the two germline ends. The CDR3 runs to 15 residues. CDR1 is SGHDT and CDR2 is YYEEEE in the germline V gene. The CDR3 nucleotides are TGTGCCAGCAGCTTGGTTGGGACTAGCACAGATACGCAGTATTTT. It codes for CASSLVGTSTDTQYF. Supplemented by reference TRBV5-6 and TRBJ2-3, the full variable domain reads DAGVTQSPTHLIKTRGQQVTLRCSPKSGHDTVSWYQQALGQGPQFIFQYYEEEERQRGNFPDRFSGHQFPNYSSELNVNALLLGDSALYLCASSLVGTSTDTQYFGPGTRLTVL.

This rearrangement joins TRBV6-1 to TRBJ2-2; 8 bases match TRBD1. The CDR3 has 15 amino acids. Germline loops: CDR1 MNHNS, CDR2 SASEGT. V lost 6 bases, J lost 8 bases, and 11 bases stayed unmatched. In nucleotides, the CDR3 is TGTGCCAGCAGGGCCTACGGACAGGGTATAGGGGAGCTGTTTTTT. It yields the protein CASRAYGQGIGELFF.

The chain is built from TRBV21-1 and TRBJ1-2. TRBV21-1 is reported as a pseudogene. The CDR3 contains 16 residues. The CDR3 nucleotides read TGTGCCAGCAACTCGCGGGAAAGAAGCGGTAACTATGGCTACACCTTC. It encodes CASNSRERSGNYGYTF.

This sequence joins TRBV15 and TRBJ1-3, with D maybe TRBD1 (5 bases). The CDR3 contains 14 residues. Germline CDR1 reads LNHNV; CDR2 reads YYDKDF (reference sequence). Between the trimmed V and J ends, which lost 3 bases and 4 bases, there was a span of 10 bases. This CDR3 reads CATSSEPGGNTIYF. In DNA, the CDR3 is TGTGCCACCAGCAGTGAACCAGGGGGAAACACCATATATTTT.

The chain couples TRBV9 to TRBJ2-2, with D possibly matching TRBD2 (6 bases). V gave up 3 bases and J gave up 6 bases, with 24 bases separating them. Germline assignment: CDR1 SGDLS and CDR2 YYNGEE. The CDR3 sequence is 18 residues long. CDR3 sequence (DNA): TGTGCCAGCAGCGCACCAAGCCGGGACTCACCTTACCCCGGGGAGCTGTTTTTT. It yields the protein CASSAPSRDSPYPGELFF. Looking up the rest from reference TRBV9 and TRBJ2-2 gives the full variable domain: DSGVTQTPKHLITATGQRVTLRCSPRSGDLSVYWYQQSLDQGLQFLIQYYNGEERAKGNILERFSAQQFPDLHSELNLSSLELGDSALYFCASSAPSRDSPYPGELFFGEGSRLTVL.

This clone was detected a few times. The V call is TRBV5-1, the J call TRBJ2-2; unclear D gene. Germline V lookup: CDR1 SGHRS, CDR2 YFSETQ. Trimming took off 1 base at V and 7 bases at J, with 11 bases between the two ends. CDR3 size: 14 residues. The CDR3 coding sequence is TGCGCCAGCAGCTTGACACAGACGGACGGGGAGCTGTTTTTT. Protein sequence: CASSLTQTDGELFF.

J is TRBJ1-2 and V is TRBV7-2; TRBD1 matches 7 bases. The CDR3 is made up of 15 amino acids. Germline V lookup: CDR1 SGHTA, CDR2 FQGNSA. Germline trimming cut 3 bases from V and 4 bases from J; bases unmatched to any gene: 8. CDR3 residues: CASSFGDSSLYGYTF. For the CDR3, the DNA is TGTGCCAGCAGCTTTGGGGACAGCTCTCTCTATGGCTACACCTTC.

The CDR3, as DNA: TGTGCCAGCAGTTCCCGGGGGGATCTGGGCTATGGCTACACCTTC. This gives the protein CASSSRGDLGYGYTF. The genes are TRBV6-5 and TRBJ1-2, with D perhaps TRBD1 (5 bases). Trimming took off 4 bases at V and 4 bases at J, with 16 bases between the two ends. Germline lookup yields CDR1 MNHEY and CDR2 SVGAGI. The CDR3 consists of 15 residues.

The chain has TRBV19 and TRBJ1-6; unclear D gene. The V gene lost 4 bases and the J gene lost 5 bases, with 24 bases spanning the gap. Germline CDR1 is LNHDA and CDR2 is SQIVND (reference sequence). The CDR3 sequence is 19 residues long. CDR3 in DNA: TGTGCCAGTAGTACACGCCGGTGGGAGGGCGGAAGGGATAATTCACCCCTCCACTTT. Its translation: CASSTRRWEGGRDNSPLHF.